One and the same sample provided the 16 T cell receptor beta chains below, sequenced in a study of blood T cell repertoires in COVID-19. Libraries were prepared by immunoSEQ multiplex PCR; TCRdb keeps only in-frame clonotypes and omits some of them. The profile shows over 70,000 clones, approximately 88% of them singletons. Sequencing used peripheral blood. Receptors were obtained from a woman over 75 with acute or convalescent COVID-19.

The rearrangement uses TRBV11-2 and TRBJ1-3, with D hard to call. Trimming removed 4 bases at V and 0 bases at J, with 7 bases between. The CDR3 extends over 14 amino acids. CDR1 and CDR2 (germline): SGHAT, FQNNGV. The CDR3 sequence is CASSSTSSGNTIYF. The CDR3 DNA follows: TGTGCCAGCAGCTCAACGAGCTCTGGAAACACCATATATTTT.

The chain has TRBV19 and TRBJ1-2, with a tentative D call TRBD1 (6 bases). This CDR3 has 14 residues. Between the trimmed V and J ends, which lost 4 bases and 5 bases, there was a span of 14 bases. Germline CDR1 is LNHDA and CDR2 is SQIVND (reference sequence). CDR3 in amino acids: CASSTGTPTYGYTF. The CDR3 DNA sequence: TGTGCCAGTAGTACCGGGACACCAACTTATGGCTACACCTTC.

The chain combines TRBV3-1 (or the pseudogene TRBV3-2) with TRBJ2-4; 9 positions match TRBD1. The CDR3 extends over 14 amino acids. Trimming took 3 bases from V and 7 from J; bases not matched to a gene: 4. Germline CDR1 reads LGHDT; CDR2 reads YNNKEL (reference sequence). CDR3 loop: CASSQQDRGNIQYF. As DNA, the CDR3 is TGTGCCAGCAGCCAGCAGGACAGGGGTAACATTCAGTACTTC.

In nucleotides, the CDR3 is TGTGCCAGCAGCACCCCTCGTCTGCCCTCGGGCATTCAGTACTTC. Its protein is CASSTPRLPSGIQYF. V is TRBV6-5 and J is TRBJ2-4, with D uncertain. Trimming removed 6 bases at V and 9 bases at J, with 21 bases between. This CDR3 has 15 amino acids. The germline V gene has CDR1 MNHEY and CDR2 SVGAGI.

The count of this clone is one. The chain couples TRBV18 to TRBJ2-7; 7 nucleotides line up with TRBD1. J was trimmed by 2 bases and V by 5 bases; bases with no gene match: 3. This CDR3 has 13 residues. Germline V gene sequence: CDR1 KGHSH, CDR2 LQKENI. The CDR3 here is CASSIQGPYEQYF. The CDR3 nucleotides are TGTGCCAGCTCAATACAGGGGCCCTACGAGCAGTACTTC.

The chain employs TRBV6-2 or TRBV6-3 and TRBJ1-5; D is ambiguous. Germline CDR1 reads MNHEY; CDR2 reads SVGEGT. The length of the CDR3 is 14 residues. The V end lost 5 bases, the J end lost 0 bases, and 8 bases lay between the germline ends. As DNA, the CDR3 is TGTGCCAGCAGTCAAACAAATAGCAATCAGCCCCAGCATTTT. This gives the protein CASSQTNSNQPQHF.

This clone was recorded once. This rearrangement joins TRBV20-1 to TRBJ1-1; D uncertain. Germline assignment: CDR1 DFQATT and CDR2 SNEGSKA (reference sequence). Trimming cost V 3 bases and J 7 bases, with 9 bases left between them. The CDR3 loop spans 11 amino acids. The CDR3 sequence: CSASPGGEAFF. Here the CDR3 DNA reads TGCAGTGCTAGCCCGGGTGGTGAAGCTTTCTTT.

There are a few counts of this clone. The chain recombines TRBV2 with TRBJ2-6, with a tentative D call TRBD1 (5 bases). V was trimmed by 4 bases and J by 6 bases, leaving 10 bases between them. CDR3 length equals 14 residues. The germline V gene has CDR1 SNHLY and CDR2 FYNNEI. CDR3 in amino acids: CASSGLGEANVLTF. The CDR3 nucleotides are TGTGCCAGCAGTGGGTTAGGGGAGGCCAACGTCCTGACTTTC. The full variable domain, in which reference TRBV2 and TRBJ2-6 provide the parts outside the CDR3, is EPEVTQTPSHQVTQMGQEVILRCVPISNHLYFYWYRQILGQKVEFLVSFYNNEISEKSEIFDDQFSVERPDGSNFTLKIRSTKLEDSAMYFCASSGLGEANVLTFGAGSRLTVL.

The J gene is TRBJ2-3, the V gene TRBV30; 9 nucleotides agree with TRBD2. CDR3 size: 14 residues. Germline V lookup: CDR1 GTSNPN, CDR2 SVGIG (reference sequence). J lost 2 bases, V lost 4 bases, and 4 bases had no gene match. CDR3 nucleotides: TGTGCCTGGACCAGCGGGGGGAACACAGATACGCAGTATTTT. This gives the protein CAWTSGGNTDTQYF.

A single count supports this clone. This chain links TRBV19 with TRBJ1-2, with TRBD1 matching 7 bases. Germline V gene sequence: CDR1 LNHDA, CDR2 SQIVND (reference sequence). Losses at the gene ends were 4 bases for V and 1 base for J; bases not matched to a gene: 6. CDR3 length equals 15 residues. CDR3 sequence (DNA): TGTGCCAGTAGTACTGAGGGACAGATTAACTATGGCTACACCTTC. Protein sequence: CASSTEGQINYGYTF.

The chain joins TRBV19 to TRBJ2-3, with D maybe TRBD1 (5 bases). The germline gives CDR1 LNHDA, CDR2 SQIVND (reference sequence). V lost 1 base and J lost 6, with 14 bases in between. The CDR3 has 15 residues. CDR3: CASSIAGALTDTQYF. CDR3 sequence (DNA): TGTGCCAGTAGTATAGCTGGGGCGCTGACGGATACGCAGTATTTT.

The J gene is TRBJ2-7, the V gene TRBV2; 11 bases align to TRBD1. Germline values: CDR1 SNHLY, CDR2 FYNNEI. The trim removed 7 bases at V and 2 bases at J, leaving 22 bases unmatched. The CDR3 is made up of 20 amino acids. CDR3 nucleotides: TGTGCCAGCAATCGAGCCCGAGGGACAGGGGGAAGCTATTCTACCTACGAGCAGTACTTC. Residues: CASNRARGTGGSYSTYEQYF.

The chain links TRBV6-1 to TRBJ1-5; 12 nucleotides align to TRBD1. This CDR3 contains 16 residues. The germline CDR1 and CDR2 sequences are MNHNS and SASEGT. The V and J ends lost 4 bases and 4 bases, in that order; junction bases with no gene match: 5. The CDR3 sequence is CASSGGQGAWNQPQHF. Here the CDR3 DNA reads TGTGCCAGCAGTGGGGGACAGGGGGCTTGGAATCAGCCCCAGCATTTT.

The J gene is TRBJ1-6, the V gene TRBV27; no clear D gene. CDR1 is MNHEY and CDR2 is SMNVEV in the germline V gene (reference sequence). This CDR3 comprises 14 residues. V was clipped by 3 bases and J by 6 bases, with 9 bases between them. CDR3 in amino acids: CASSFQAFNSPLHF. The CDR3 DNA follows: TGTGCCAGCAGTTTCCAGGCCTTTAATTCACCCCTCCACTTT.

J is TRBJ1-6 and V is TRBV9, with D perhaps TRBD1 (5 bases). The length of the CDR3 is 14 residues. The ends were cut back, 4 bases at V and 8 bases at J, with 13 bases in the middle. Germline V gene data show CDR1 as SGDLS and CDR2 as YYNGEE. The CDR3 DNA follows: TGTGCCAGCAGCCCCACCCCGGGGGATTCACCCCTCCACTTT. Translated, it gives CASSPTPGDSPLHF.

This chain joins TRBV6-2 or TRBV6-3 and TRBJ2-5, with D uncertain. The CDR3 loop spans 14 amino acids. Trimming cost V 2 bases and J 6 bases, with 13 bases left between them. Germline-derived CDR1 and CDR2 are MNHEY and SVGEGT. The CDR3, as DNA: TGTGCCAGCAGTTACAGTCTGGCGGAAAAGACCCAGTACTTC. Amino acid sequence: CASSYSLAEKTQYF.